This T cell receptor (beta chain) was observed in a study of blood T cell repertoires in COVID-19. Study information: COVID-19 samples collected from the United States, Italy and Spain covered acute and convalescent phases. T cells, B-cell-depleted T cells, or PBMCs supplied cDNA or gDNA.

Authors' data handling: Amplification from reference gene primers served as the basis for estimated nucleated cell counts. This table comes from immunoSEQ multiplex PCR, and its TCRdb copy is limited to in-frame clones, with some not included. The DNA was the basis for D and trimming; V, J and clone size are from that table. Of approximately 250,000 clones listed, around nine tenths were seen once; the top ten hold about 5%. Patients in Seattle were enrolled during active infection, then followed longitudinally. The CDR3 covers 16 residues. The trim removed 3 bases at V and 1 base at J, leaving 5 bases unmatched. Germline CDR1 is SEHNR and CDR2 is FQNEAQ (reference sequence).

V is TRBV7-9 and J is TRBJ2-5, with 10 bases lining up with TRBD2. The specimen was peripheral blood. This receptor was identified in a woman in her sixties with COVID-19, enrolled during active disease. CDR3 in amino acids: CASSFRSGRGQETQYF. The CDR3 DNA sequence: TGTGCCAGCAGCTTTCGGAGCGGGAGGGGCCAAGAGACCCAGTACTTC.